Listed here is a single T cell receptor (beta chain). The data were taken from a study of blood T cell repertoires in COVID-19. Background on the study: Specimens from acute and convalescent COVID-19 originated in the United States, Italy and Spain. T cells, B-cell-depleted T cells, or PBMCs supplied cDNA or gDNA.

This CDR3 has 14 amino acids. V lost 3 bases, J lost 0 bases, and 8 bases lay in between. CDR1 is LNHDA and CDR2 is SQIVND in the germline V gene (reference sequence). Source study methods: Researchers report that nucleated cell counts were estimated from reference gene primer amplification. Using immunoSEQ multiplex PCR, the repertoire was profiled, and TCRdb retains in-frame clones only, with some absent. The V and J calls and the clone size are those of that table, but D and trimming were determined from the DNA. Among 150,000 to 200,000 clones listed, under 90% were seen once. The chain is built from TRBV19 and TRBJ1-1; unclear D gene. The clonotype comes from a human donor in a cohort sampled during active COVID-19. Sequenced material: peripheral blood. As DNA, the CDR3 is TGTGCCAGTAGTATGAGGCACCTGAACACTGAAGCTTTCTTT. Translating gives CASSMRHLNTEAFF.